The 17 T cell receptor beta chains below come from one sample, sequenced in a study of PD-L1 blockade in urothelial cancer (dated by TCRdb to 2016 to 2017). The time point label of this sample denotes: peripheral blood 6 weeks after treatment start. Library method: the immunoSEQ multiplex PCR assay. Entries here come from immuneACCESS through TCRdb and include only in-frame sequences with V and J called. Some clones fail to appear in such tables; in the studies checked, an unresolved V gene covers under half of the shortfall, and the cause of the remainder is unknown. The sample records around 93,000 clones, over 65% of which are singletons. Of the sample, around 7.7% falls within the top ten clones. The input for sequencing was PBMCs, taken around atezolizumab (anti-PD-L1) treatment. The receptors stem from a man aged 65 to 85 with urothelial cancer.

The V and J genes are TRBV18 and TRBJ2-7, with a weak D call TRBD2 (5 bases). The CDR3 is 13 amino acids. V dropped 3 bases and J dropped 7 bases, with 13 bases sitting between them. Germline CDR1 is KGHSH and CDR2 is LQKENI. CDR3 loop: CASSPRGGSEQYF. CDR3 DNA sequence: TGTGCCAGCTCACCTCGTGGAGGTTCGGAGCAGTACTTC. Filled out from reference TRBV18 and TRBJ2-7, the complete variable domain reads NAGVMQNPRHLVRRRGQEARLRCSPMKGHSHVYWYRQLPEEGLKFMVYLQKENIIDESGMPKERFSAEFPKEGPSILRIQQVVRGDSAAYFCASSPRGGSEQYFGPGTRLTVT.

This clone came up once. The CDR3 is CASSGTSGSNEQFF. In DNA form, the CDR3 reads TGTGCCAGCAGCGGGACTAGCGGGAGCAATGAGCAGTTCTTC. The V gene is TRBV6-5, the J gene TRBJ2-1, with TRBD2 matching 14 bases. The germline V gene has CDR1 MNHEY and CDR2 SVGAGI. V lost 6 bases and J lost 6; bases outside the gene matches: 1. This CDR3 contains 14 residues.

V is TRBV10-1 and J is TRBJ2-2; TRBD1 matches at 9 bases. Trimming removed 4 bases from V and 4 bases from J; junction bases left unmatched: 4. This CDR3 has 15 residues. Per germline, CDR1 WNHNN and CDR2 SYGVQD (reference sequence). CDR3 residues: CASSAPDRGTGELFF. DNA of the CDR3: TGCGCCAGCAGTGCTCCGGACAGGGGCACCGGGGAGCTGTTTTTT.

There are a few counts of this clone. The chain has TRBV18 and TRBJ1-2, with 7 bases that match TRBD1. Per the germline V gene, CDR1 is KGHSH and CDR2 is LQKENI. V lost 4 bases and J lost 8; bases outside the gene matches: 4. This CDR3 comprises 12 residues. The CDR3 nucleotides are TGTGCCAGCTCACAGGGGGCGAGAGGCTACACCTTC. It yields the protein CASSQGARGYTF.

The chain carries TRBV7-2 and TRBJ1-2, with D possibly TRBD1 on 5 matching bases. Germline CDR1 is SGHTA and CDR2 is FQGNSA. V lost 3 bases and J 8 bases, leaving 13 bases between the germline ends. This CDR3 region has 13 residues. CDR3 DNA sequence: TGTGCCAGCAGCTTCGGCAGGGCAGGGGGCTACACCTTC. This translates into CASSFGRAGGYTF.

The chain combines TRBV2 with TRBJ2-7; D remains ambiguous. Germline assignment: CDR1 SNHLY and CDR2 FYNNEI. The CDR3 is made up of 13 amino acids. The V end lost 1 base, the J end lost 2 bases, and 6 bases lay between the germline ends. CDR3 loop: CASSEGRTYEQYF. In DNA form, the CDR3 reads TGTGCCAGCAGTGAAGGCAGGACCTACGAGCAGTACTTC.

This chain links TRBV7-8 with TRBJ2-5, with D perhaps matching TRBD1 (6 bases). This CDR3 region has 14 residues. The V and J ends lost 3 bases and 2 bases respectively, with 10 bases between them. Germline V gives CDR1 SGHVS, CDR2 FQNEAQ. The CDR3 DNA reads as TGTGCCAGCAGCTTGGGACACCAACAAGAGACCCAGTACTTC. The encoded protein is CASSLGHQQETQYF.

This chain connects TRBV7-9 to TRBJ2-2, with 8 bases matching TRBD2. V shed 2 bases and J 4 bases; nucleotides not matched to a gene: 6. The CDR3 length is 16 residues. Germline V gene lookup returns CDR1 SEHNR and CDR2 FQNEAQ (reference sequence). CDR3 residues: CASSLKSGGGTGELFF. For the CDR3, the DNA is TGTGCCAGCAGCTTAAAGAGCGGGGGAGGCACCGGGGAGCTGTTTTTT.

The chain is built from TRBV5-1 and TRBJ1-1, with 9 bases that match TRBD1. V lost 4 bases to trimming and J lost 4 bases; unmatched junction nucleotides: 8. Per the germline V gene, CDR1 is SGHRS and CDR2 is YFSETQ. CDR3 length: 15 residues. The CDR3 DNA sequence: TGCGCCAGCAGCAGCACCGGGACAGGGAGCACTGAAGCTTTCTTT. Its translation: CASSSTGTGSTEAFF.

This clone was counted only a few times. The chain carries TRBV7-2 and TRBJ2-7, with D unresolved. The CDR3 spans 15 residues. CDR1 and CDR2 from the germline V gene are SGHTA and FQGNSA. The germline V and J ends were trimmed by 1 base and 9 bases, with 19 bases remaining between them. The CDR3 here is CASSLDGSGRVGQYF. The CDR3 coding sequence is TGTGCCAGCAGCTTAGATGGGTCTGGGCGAGTAGGGCAGTACTTC. The entire variable domain, with the rest obtained from reference TRBV7-2 and TRBJ2-7, is as follows: GAGVSQSPSNKVTEKGKDVELRCDPISGHTALYWYRQSLGQGLEFLIYFQGNSAPDKSGLPSDRFSAERTGGSVSTLTIQRTQQEDSAVYLCASSLDGSGRVGQYFGPGTRLTVT.

About this clone: The junction departs from germline at one end; a sequencing error may be responsible. J is TRBJ1-4 and V is TRBV27, with D unresolved. The CDR3 runs to 14 residues. The germline gives CDR1 MNHEY, CDR2 SMNVEV (reference sequence). CDR3 sequence: CASSLAATNKKLFF. Here the CDR3 DNA reads TGTGCCAGCAGTTTGGCAGCAACTAATAAAAAACTGTTTTTT.

The rearrangement joins TRBV7-8 to TRBJ1-5; 8 bases line up with TRBD1. CDR3 length: 14 residues. V lost 5 bases to trimming and J lost 2 bases; unmatched junction nucleotides: 2. Germline CDR1 SGHVS, CDR2 FQNEAQ. For the CDR3, the DNA is TGTGCCAGCAGCGCGACAGGGGGCAATCAGCCCCAGCATTTT. Its protein product is CASSATGGNQPQHF.

The chain is built from TRBV6-1 and TRBJ2-3; maybe TRBD2 (5 bases). V was shortened by 1 base and J by 1 base, with 18 bases between the two germline ends. The CDR3 spans 18 residues. Germline V gene lookup returns CDR1 MNHNS and CDR2 SASEGT. The CDR3 loop reads CASSEGGSSGSGTDTQYF. The DNA for the CDR3 is TGTGCCAGCAGTGAAGGTGGGTCGAGCGGCTCGGGCACAGATACGCAGTATTTT.

The V gene is TRBV6-5, the J gene TRBJ1-2; D may be TRBD1 (5 bases). The CDR3 runs to 15 residues. V was cut by 0 bases and J by 2 bases, with 10 bases left in between. In germline, CDR1 is MNHEY, CDR2 SVGAGI. CDR3 in DNA: TGTGCCAGCAGTTACTCGGGCAGGGTGAACTATGGCTACACCTTC. It is translated as CASSYSGRVNYGYTF.

The rearrangement joins TRBV19 to TRBJ1-3; D not resolved. Deletions cut 4 bases from V and 0 bases from J, with 10 bases between. CDR3 length: 15 amino acids. Germline loops: CDR1 LNHDA, CDR2 SQIVND (reference sequence). The CDR3 DNA reads TGTGCCAGTAGTACAGACCGAGTCTCTGGAAACACCATATATTTT. Protein sequence: CASSTDRVSGNTIYF.

The V call is TRBV18, the J call TRBJ2-1; 9 bases are shared with TRBD2. Trimming took 3 bases from V and 4 from J; bases not matched to a gene: 7. The CDR3 is 16 amino acids. CDR1 is KGHSH and CDR2 is LQKENI in the germline V gene. Here the CDR3 DNA reads TGTGCCAGCTCACCTGGGACTAGCCTGGAGTACAATGAGCAGTTCTTC. This sequence encodes CASSPGTSLEYNEQFF.

J is TRBJ1-3 and V is TRBV18; tentative D call: TRBD1 (5 bases). The CDR3 consists of 15 residues. The germline V gene has CDR1 KGHSH and CDR2 LQKENI. Trimming left V 6 bases short and J 0 bases short, with 12 bases between. CDR3 nucleotides: TGTGCCAGCTCCCTCAGGGTCAGCTCTGGAAACACCATATATTTT. Encoded protein: CASSLRVSSGNTIYF.